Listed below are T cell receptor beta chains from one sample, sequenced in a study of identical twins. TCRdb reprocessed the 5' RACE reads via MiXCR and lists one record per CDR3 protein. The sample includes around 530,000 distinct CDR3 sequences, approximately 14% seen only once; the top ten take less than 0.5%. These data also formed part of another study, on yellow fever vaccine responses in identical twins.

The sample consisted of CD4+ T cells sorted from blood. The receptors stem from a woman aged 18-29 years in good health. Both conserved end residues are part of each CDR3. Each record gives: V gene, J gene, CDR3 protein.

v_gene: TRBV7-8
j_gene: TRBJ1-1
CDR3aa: CASSPDRVAEAFF

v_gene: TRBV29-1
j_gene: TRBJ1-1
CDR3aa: CSVERDRNTEAFF

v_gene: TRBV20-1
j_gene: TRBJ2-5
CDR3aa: CSASGSGVGGETQYF

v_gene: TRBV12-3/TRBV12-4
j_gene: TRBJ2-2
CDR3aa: CASTLGLDTGELFF

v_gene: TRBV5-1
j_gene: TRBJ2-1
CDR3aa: CASKRGTSGEQFF

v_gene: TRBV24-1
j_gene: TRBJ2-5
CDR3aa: CATSDRRTGETQYF

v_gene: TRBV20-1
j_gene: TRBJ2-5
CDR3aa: CSARMGGQETQYF

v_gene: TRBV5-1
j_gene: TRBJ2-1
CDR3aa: CASRSGTSGGVNEQFF

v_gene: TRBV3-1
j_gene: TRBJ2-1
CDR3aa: CASSPRGVAYNEQFF

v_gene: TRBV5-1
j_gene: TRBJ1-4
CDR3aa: CASSLASATNEKLFF

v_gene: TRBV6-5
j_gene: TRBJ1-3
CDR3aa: CASRNLVGTIYF

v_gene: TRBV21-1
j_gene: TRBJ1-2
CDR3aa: CARGGGPLRGYTF

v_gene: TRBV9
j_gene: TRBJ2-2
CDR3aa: CASSAGLAGGTGELFF

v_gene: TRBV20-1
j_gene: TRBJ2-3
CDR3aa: CSAPITGFHGDTQYF

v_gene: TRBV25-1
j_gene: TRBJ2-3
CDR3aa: CASSEYERGGTDTQYF

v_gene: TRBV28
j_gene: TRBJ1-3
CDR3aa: CATTGGAGSGNTIYF

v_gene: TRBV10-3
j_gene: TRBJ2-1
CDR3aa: CAISEPGGVYNEQFF

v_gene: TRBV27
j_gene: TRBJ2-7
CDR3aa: CASRPSGSSSYEQYF

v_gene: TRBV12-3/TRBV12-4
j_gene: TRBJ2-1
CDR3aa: CASSFFRGGYNEQFF

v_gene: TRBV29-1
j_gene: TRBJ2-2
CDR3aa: CSVYRLNTGELFF

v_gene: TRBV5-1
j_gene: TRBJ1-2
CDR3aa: CASSATRQTNYGYTF

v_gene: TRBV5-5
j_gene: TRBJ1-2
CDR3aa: CASSLDGGNYGYTF

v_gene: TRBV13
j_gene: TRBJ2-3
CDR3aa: CASSFRGKERTDTQYF

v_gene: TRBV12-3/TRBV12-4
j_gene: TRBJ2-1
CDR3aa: CASSQGLAGGTEQFF

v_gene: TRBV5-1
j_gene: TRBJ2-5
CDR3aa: CASSLVLGQETQYF

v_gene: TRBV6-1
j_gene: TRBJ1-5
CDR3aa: CASREGQLSNQPQHF

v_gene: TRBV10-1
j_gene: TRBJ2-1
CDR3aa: CASSPTRQGMGNEQFF

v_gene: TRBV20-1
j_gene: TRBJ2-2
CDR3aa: CSARDFEGAGTGELFF

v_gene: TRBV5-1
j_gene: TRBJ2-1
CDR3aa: CASSLSLRSSYNEQFF

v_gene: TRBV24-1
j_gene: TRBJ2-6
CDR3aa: CATSDSGQGYSGANVLTF

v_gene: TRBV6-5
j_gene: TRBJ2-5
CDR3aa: CASSGTGETQYF

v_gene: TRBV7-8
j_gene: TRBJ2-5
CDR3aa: CASSSGTLAGGRETQYF

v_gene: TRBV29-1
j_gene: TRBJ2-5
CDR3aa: CSVEDEGGLAAEETQYF

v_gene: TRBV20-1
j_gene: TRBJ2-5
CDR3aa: CSARNSDSTGATQYF

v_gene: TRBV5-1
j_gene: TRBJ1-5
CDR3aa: CASSPDHNQPQHF

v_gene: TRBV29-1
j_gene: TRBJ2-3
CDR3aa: CSVAPGLNTDTQYF

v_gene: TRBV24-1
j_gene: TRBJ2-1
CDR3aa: CATSDPRTSGRGNEQFF

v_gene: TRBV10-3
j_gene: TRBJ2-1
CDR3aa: CAISVVYNEQFF

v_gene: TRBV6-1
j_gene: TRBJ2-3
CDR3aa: CASRTRGTNTDTQYF

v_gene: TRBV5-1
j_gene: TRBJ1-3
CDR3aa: CASSLQGSGSGNTIYF

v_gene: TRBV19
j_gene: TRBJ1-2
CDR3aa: CASLPRGVSYGYTF

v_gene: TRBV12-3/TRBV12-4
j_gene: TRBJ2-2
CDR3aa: CASSFGLAVDTGELFF

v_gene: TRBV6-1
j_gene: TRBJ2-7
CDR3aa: CASGRVETYEQYF

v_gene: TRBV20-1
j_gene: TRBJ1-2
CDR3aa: CSARDMSRGNNYGYTF

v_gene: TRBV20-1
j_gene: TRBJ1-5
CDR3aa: CSVRGPSNGYQPQHF

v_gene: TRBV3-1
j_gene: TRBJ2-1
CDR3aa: CASSQAIQDNEQFF